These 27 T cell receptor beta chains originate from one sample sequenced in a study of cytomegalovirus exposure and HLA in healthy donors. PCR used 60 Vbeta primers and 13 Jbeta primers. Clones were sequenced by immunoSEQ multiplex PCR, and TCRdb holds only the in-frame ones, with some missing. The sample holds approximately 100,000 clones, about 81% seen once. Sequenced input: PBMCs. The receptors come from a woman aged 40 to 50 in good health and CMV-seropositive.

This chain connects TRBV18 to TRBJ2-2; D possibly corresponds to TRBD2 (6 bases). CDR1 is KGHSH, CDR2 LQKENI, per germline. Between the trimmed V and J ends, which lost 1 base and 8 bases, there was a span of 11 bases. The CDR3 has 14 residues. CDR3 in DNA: TGTGCCAGCTCACCACTCTCGGGGGAAGGGGAGCTGTTTTTT. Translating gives CASSPLSGEGELFF.

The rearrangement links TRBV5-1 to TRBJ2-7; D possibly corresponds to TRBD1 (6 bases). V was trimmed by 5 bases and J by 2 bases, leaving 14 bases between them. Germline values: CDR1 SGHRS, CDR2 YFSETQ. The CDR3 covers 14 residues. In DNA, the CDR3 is TGCGCCAGCAGGGAGACGGCAGGGGCCTACGAGCAGTACTTC. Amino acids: CASRETAGAYEQYF. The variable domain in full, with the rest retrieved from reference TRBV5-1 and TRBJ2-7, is KAGVTQTPRYLIKTRGQQVTLSCSPISGHRSVSWYQQTPGQGLQFLFEYFSETQRNKGNFPGRFSGRQFSNSRSEMNVSTLELGDSALYLCASRETAGAYEQYFGPGTRLTVT.

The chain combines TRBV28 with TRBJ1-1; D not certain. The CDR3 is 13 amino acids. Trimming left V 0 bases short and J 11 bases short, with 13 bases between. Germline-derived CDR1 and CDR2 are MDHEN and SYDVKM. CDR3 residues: CASSLWGARDAFF. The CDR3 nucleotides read TGTGCCAGCAGTTTATGGGGAGCTCGCGATGCTTTCTTT.

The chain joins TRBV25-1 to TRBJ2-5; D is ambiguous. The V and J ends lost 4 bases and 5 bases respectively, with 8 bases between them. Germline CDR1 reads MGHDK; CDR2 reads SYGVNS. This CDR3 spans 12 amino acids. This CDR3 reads CASSVYPETQYF. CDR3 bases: TGTGCCAGCAGTGTCTATCCCGAGACCCAGTACTTC.

CDR3 residues: CASSSLTGTGNEKLFF. The CDR3 DNA sequence: TGTGCCAGCAGCTCGCTTACCGGGACAGGAAATGAAAAACTGTTTTTT. V usage is TRBV5-8 and J usage is TRBJ1-4; 8 nucleotides line up with TRBD1. The CDR3 runs to 16 residues. Germline trimming cut 3 bases from V and 5 bases from J; bases unmatched to any gene: 9. Germline V CDR1 and CDR2: SGHTS, YDEGEE.

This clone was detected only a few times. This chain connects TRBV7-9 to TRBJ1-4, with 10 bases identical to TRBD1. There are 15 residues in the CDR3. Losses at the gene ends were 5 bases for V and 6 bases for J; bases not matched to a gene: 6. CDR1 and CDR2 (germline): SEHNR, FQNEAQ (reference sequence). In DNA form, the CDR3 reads TGTGCCAGCAGCAACCGGGACAGGGGAGATGAAAAACTGTTTTTT. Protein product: CASSNRDRGDEKLFF. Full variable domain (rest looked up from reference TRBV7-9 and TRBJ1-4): DTGVSQNPRHKITKRGQNVTFRCDPISEHNRLYWYRQTLGQGPEFLTYFQNEAQLEKSRLLSDRFSAERPKGSFSTLEIQRTEQGDSAMYLCASSNRDRGDEKLFFGSGTQLSVL.

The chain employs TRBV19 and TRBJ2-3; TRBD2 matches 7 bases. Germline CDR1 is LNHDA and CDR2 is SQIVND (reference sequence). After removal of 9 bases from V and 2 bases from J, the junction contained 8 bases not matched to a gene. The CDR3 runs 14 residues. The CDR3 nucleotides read TGTGCCAGCTCTAGCGGACCTAACACAGATACGCAGTATTTT. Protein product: CASSSGPNTDTQYF.

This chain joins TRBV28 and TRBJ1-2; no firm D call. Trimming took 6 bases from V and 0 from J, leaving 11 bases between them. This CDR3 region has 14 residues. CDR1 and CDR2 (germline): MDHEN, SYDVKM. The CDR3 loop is CASSPDMSNYGYTF. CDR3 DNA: TGTGCCAGCAGCCCCGACATGTCTAACTATGGCTACACCTTC.

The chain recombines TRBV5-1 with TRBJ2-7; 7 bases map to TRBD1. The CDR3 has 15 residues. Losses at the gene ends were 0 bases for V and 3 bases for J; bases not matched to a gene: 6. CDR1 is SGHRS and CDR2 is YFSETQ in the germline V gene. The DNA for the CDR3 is TGCGCCAGCAGCTTGGTGGACAGGCCTAACTACGAGCAGTACTTC. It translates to CASSLVDRPNYEQYF. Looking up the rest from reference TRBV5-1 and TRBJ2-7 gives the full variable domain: KAGVTQTPRYLIKTRGQQVTLSCSPISGHRSVSWYQQTPGQGLQFLFEYFSETQRNKGNFPGRFSGRQFSNSRSEMNVSTLELGDSALYLCASSLVDRPNYEQYFGPGTRLTVT.

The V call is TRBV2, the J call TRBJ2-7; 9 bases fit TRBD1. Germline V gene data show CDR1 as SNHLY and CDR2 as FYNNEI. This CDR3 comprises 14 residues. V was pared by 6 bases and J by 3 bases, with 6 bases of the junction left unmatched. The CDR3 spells CASSPGTGNYEQYF. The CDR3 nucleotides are TGTGCCAGCAGCCCGGGGACAGGGAACTACGAGCAGTACTTC.

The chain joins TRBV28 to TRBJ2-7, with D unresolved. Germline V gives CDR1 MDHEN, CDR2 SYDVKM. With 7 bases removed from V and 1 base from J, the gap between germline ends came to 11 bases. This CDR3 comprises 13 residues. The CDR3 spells CASKEHLSYEQYF. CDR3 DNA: TGTGCCAGCAAGGAGCACCTGTCCTACGAGCAGTACTTC.

Written as DNA, the CDR3 is TGTGCCAGCAGCGTGGGAAGAATAGCGGGCCTTAGCACAGATACGCAGTATTTT. Its translation is CASSVGRIAGLSTDTQYF. This chain joins TRBV9 and TRBJ2-3, with 7 positions matching TRBD2. CDR1 and CDR2 from the germline V gene are SGDLS and YYNGEE. The CDR3 is 18 residues long. V gave up 2 bases and J gave up 0 bases; unmatched junction bases: 12.

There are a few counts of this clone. The CDR3 nucleotides are TGTGCCAGCAGCCGAGCTCCTCAGCGGGAGGGTTATGAGCAGTTCTTC. It is translated as CASSRAPQREGYEQFF. The V gene is TRBV14, the J gene TRBJ2-1; TRBD2 matches at 10 bases. The CDR3 runs to 16 residues. The V and J ends lost 4 bases and 8 bases, in that order; junction bases with no gene match: 11. CDR1 SGHDN and CDR2 FVKESK come from the germline V gene.

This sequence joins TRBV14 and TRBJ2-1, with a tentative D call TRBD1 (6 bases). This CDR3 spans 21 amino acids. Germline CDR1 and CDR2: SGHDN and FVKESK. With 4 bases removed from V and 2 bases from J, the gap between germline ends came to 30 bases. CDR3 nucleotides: TGTGCCAGCAGCCGGCTAGACTTATTGACAGGCCACCCCGGGACCTACAATGAGCAGTTCTTC. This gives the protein CASSRLDLLTGHPGTYNEQFF.

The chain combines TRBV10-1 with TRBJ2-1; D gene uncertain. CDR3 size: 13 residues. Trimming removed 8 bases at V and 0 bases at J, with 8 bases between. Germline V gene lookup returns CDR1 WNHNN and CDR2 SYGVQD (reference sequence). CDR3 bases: TGCGCCAGCTGCGATGGCTCCTACAATGAGCAGTTCTTC. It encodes CASCDGSYNEQFF.

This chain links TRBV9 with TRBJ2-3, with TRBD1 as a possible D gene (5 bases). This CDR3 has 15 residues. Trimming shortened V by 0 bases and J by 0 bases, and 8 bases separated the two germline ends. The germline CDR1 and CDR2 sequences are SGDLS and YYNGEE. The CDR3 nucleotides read TGTGCCAGCAGCGTAGGGCAGGGCAGCACAGATACGCAGTATTTT. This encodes CASSVGQGSTDTQYF.

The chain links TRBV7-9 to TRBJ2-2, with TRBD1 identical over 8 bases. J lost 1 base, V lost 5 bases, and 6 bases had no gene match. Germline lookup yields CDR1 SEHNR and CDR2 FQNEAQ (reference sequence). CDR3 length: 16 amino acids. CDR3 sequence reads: CASSRGTGENTGELFF. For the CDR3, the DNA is TGTGCCAGCAGCCGCGGGACAGGCGAGAACACCGGGGAGCTGTTTTTT.

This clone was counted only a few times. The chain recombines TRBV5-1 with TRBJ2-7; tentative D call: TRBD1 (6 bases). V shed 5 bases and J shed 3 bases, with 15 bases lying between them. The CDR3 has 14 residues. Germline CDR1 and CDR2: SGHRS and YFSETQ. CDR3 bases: TGCGCCAGCAGGAGGGACACGACCAACTACGAGCAGTACTTC. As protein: CASRRDTTNYEQYF.

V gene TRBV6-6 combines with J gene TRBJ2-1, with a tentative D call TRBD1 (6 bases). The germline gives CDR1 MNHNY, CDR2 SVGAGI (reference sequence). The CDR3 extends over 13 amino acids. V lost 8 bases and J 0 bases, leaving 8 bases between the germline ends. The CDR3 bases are TGTGCCAGCGGGGGCGGCTCCTACAATGAGCAGTTCTTC. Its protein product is CASGGGSYNEQFF.

In DNA, the CDR3 is TGTGCCAGCAGAACCAGGGTTTCGGGTGGCTACACCTTC. This sequence encodes CASRTRVSGGYTF. The rearrangement uses TRBV7-9 and TRBJ1-2; a weak D match, TRBD1 (5 bases). There are 13 residues in the CDR3. V lost 6 bases and J 7 bases, leaving 15 bases between the germline ends. Germline CDR1 reads SEHNR; CDR2 reads FQNEAQ (reference sequence).

The CDR3 coding sequence is TGCGCCAGCAGCTCGACGACAGTAAGGAGCTTCGCCCCTCTCTACGAGCAGTACTTC. It translates to CASSSTTVRSFAPLYEQYF. The chain carries TRBV5-1 and TRBJ2-7; D possibly corresponds to TRBD1 (5 bases). CDR1 is SGHRS, CDR2 YFSETQ, per germline. The CDR3 runs to 19 residues. V gave up 3 bases and J gave up 3 bases, with 28 bases separating them.

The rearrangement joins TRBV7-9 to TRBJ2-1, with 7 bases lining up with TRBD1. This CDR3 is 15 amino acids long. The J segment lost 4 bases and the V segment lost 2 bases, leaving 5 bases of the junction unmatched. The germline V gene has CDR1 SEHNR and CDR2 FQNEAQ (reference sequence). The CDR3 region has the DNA TGTGCCAGCAGCTTAAGGGGACAGCTATACAATGAGCAGTTCTTC. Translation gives CASSLRGQLYNEQFF.

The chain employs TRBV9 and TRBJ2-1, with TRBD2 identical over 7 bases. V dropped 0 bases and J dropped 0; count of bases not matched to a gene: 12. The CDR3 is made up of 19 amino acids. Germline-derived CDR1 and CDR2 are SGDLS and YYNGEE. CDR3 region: CASSVGPGSGKSSYNEQFF. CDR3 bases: TGTGCCAGCAGCGTAGGGCCGGGGAGCGGGAAGAGCTCCTACAATGAGCAGTTCTTC.

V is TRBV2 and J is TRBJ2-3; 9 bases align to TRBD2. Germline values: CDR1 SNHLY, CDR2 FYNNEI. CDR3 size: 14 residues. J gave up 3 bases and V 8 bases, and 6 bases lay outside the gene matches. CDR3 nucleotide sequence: TGTGCCAGCCTTAGCGGGAGTGGGACAGATACGCAGTATTTT. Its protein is CASLSGSGTDTQYF.

CDR3 DNA: TGTGCCAGCAGCCCGGGGACGGGAGATGAAGCTTTCTTT. Translating gives CASSPGTGDEAFF. V usage is TRBV7-9 and J usage is TRBJ1-1, with a tentative D call TRBD1 (5 bases). V was clipped by 5 bases and J by 7 bases, with 14 bases between them. The germline V gene encodes CDR1 SEHNR and CDR2 FQNEAQ (reference sequence). The CDR3 length is 13 residues.

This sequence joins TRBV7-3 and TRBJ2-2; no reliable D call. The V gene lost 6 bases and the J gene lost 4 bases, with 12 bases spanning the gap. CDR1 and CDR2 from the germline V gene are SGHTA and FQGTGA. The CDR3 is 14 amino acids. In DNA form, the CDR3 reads TGTGCCAGCAGTTTTTCCCTCAGCACCGGGGAGCTGTTTTTT. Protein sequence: CASSFSLSTGELFF. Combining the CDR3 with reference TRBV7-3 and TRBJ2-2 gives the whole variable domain GAGVSQTPSNKVTEKGKYVELRCDPISGHTALYWYRQSLGQGPEFLIYFQGTGAADDSGLPNDRFFAVRPEGSVSTLKIQRTERGDSAVYLCASSFSLSTGELFFGEGSRLTVL.

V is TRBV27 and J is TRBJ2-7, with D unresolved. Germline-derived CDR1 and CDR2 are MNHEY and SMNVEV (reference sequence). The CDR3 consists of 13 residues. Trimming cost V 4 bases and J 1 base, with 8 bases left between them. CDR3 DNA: TGTGCCAGCAGTTCCGCCGGGTCCTACGAGCAGTACTTC. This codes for CASSSAGSYEQYF.